This T cell receptor (beta chain) was observed in a study of chemoradiotherapy in HPV16-positive cancers. TCRdb's table, derived via immunoSEQ multiplex PCR, lists solely in-frame clones and lacks some. The data hold 30,000 to 45,000 clones, with just under 80% observed a single time. This specimen consisted of blood, obtained from a patient who underwent chemoradiotherapy. The receptor's source is a human donor with HPV-associated anogenital cancer.

The CDR3 coding sequence is TGTGCCTCCGAGCGGGGTCCCCGGGGAGATACGCAGTATTTT. Translated: CASERGPRGDTQYF. The gene calls are TRBV10-3 and TRBJ2-3, with 7 bases matching TRBD2. V was pared by 11 bases and J by 5 bases, with 13 bases of the junction left unmatched. The CDR3 loop spans 14 amino acids. Germline lookup yields CDR1 ENHRY and CDR2 SYGVKD.